The clone carrying this T cell receptor beta chain is a singleton in its sample. The sample originates from a study of cytomegalovirus exposure and HLA in healthy donors. The CDR3 totals 15 residues. Germline V gene data show CDR1 as MDHEN and CDR2 as SYDVKM. The ends lost 7 bases at V and 5 bases at J; junction bases unmatched: 11. The PCR had 60 Vbeta and 13 Jbeta primers. Sequencing used immunoSEQ multiplex PCR; TCRdb keeps in-frame clones, though not all of them. The table shows 140,000 to 150,000 clones, with around four fifths occurring only once. Sequencing was done on a sample of PBMCs. The chain uses TRBV28 and TRBJ1-1; TRBD1 aligns across 9 bases. This clonotype was obtained from a boy aged 2 to 9 in good health and CMV-seronegative. Here the CDR3 DNA reads TGTGCCAGCACCCAAGCCGGGACAGGGACGACTGAAGCTTTCTTT. Translating gives CASTQAGTGTTEAFF.